This T cell receptor beta chain was sequenced for a study of T cells after yellow fever vaccination. The germline gives CDR1 SGHTA, CDR2 FQGTGA. The CDR3 has 14 residues. Of note for this clonotype: Germline is not matched at one junction end, which may reflect a read error.

TCRdb itself ran the 5' RACE reads through MiXCR, one entry per CDR3 protein. The sample contains 250,000 to 350,000 distinct CDR3 sequences, over 3.5% of which appear only once. The material was PBMCs, obtained 15 days after the yellow fever booster vaccination. The source is a man younger than 30 who received the YFV17D yellow fever vaccine. V is TRBV7-3 and J is TRBJ2-1; tentative D call: TRBD2 (5 bases). The CDR3 is CASSPEGGGDEQIF. CDR3 nucleotides: TGTGCCAGCAGCCCCGAGGGCGGTGGAGATGAGCAGATCTTC.